This T cell receptor (beta chain) is drawn from a study of cytomegalovirus exposure and HLA in healthy donors. A multiplex PCR was run with 60 Vbeta primers and 13 Jbeta primers. Libraries were prepared by immunoSEQ multiplex PCR; TCRdb keeps only in-frame clonotypes and omits some of them. The sample lists about 170,000 clones, 85% occurring once. This clone occurred once. The final CDR3 position lacks the conserved phenylalanine or tryptophan, pointing to a likely read error. This receptor was identified in a man aged 30 to 39 in good health and CMV-seropositive. Sequences were obtained from PBMCs.

CDR3: CASSLGRRFYGGNTSGMTYEQYL. The CDR3 bases are TGTGCCAGCAGCTTAGGCAGGAGGTTTTACGGGGGGAACACTAGCGGGATGACCTACGAGCAGTACCTC. J is TRBJ2-7 and V is TRBV13; 10 nucleotides line up with TRBD2. This CDR3 spans 23 amino acids. Looked up from germline, CDR1 is PRHDT and CDR2 is FYEKMQ (reference sequence). Trimming cost V 0 bases and J 2 bases; bases outside gene matches: 25.